A single sample gave rise to the 24 T cell receptor beta chains below, sequenced in a study of blood T cell repertoires in COVID-19. Clones were read by immunoSEQ multiplex PCR, and TCRdb kept only the in-frame ones, dropping some. The sample carries 84,000 or so clones, around 80% recorded once. The source material was peripheral blood. The receptors were sampled from a human donor in a cohort sampled during active COVID-19.

The chain employs TRBV2 and TRBJ2-7; D is undetermined. The V end lost 6 bases, the J end lost 12 bases, and 18 bases lay between the germline ends. The germline CDR1 and CDR2 sequences are SNHLY and FYNNEI. The CDR3 spans 12 residues. CDR3 in DNA: TGTGCCAGCAGCCTAACCAGGTCTTCGGTGTACTTC. It yields the protein CASSLTRSSVYF.

The J gene is TRBJ2-1, the V gene TRBV28; a possible D gene is TRBD1 (6 bases). This CDR3 has 15 amino acids. V lost 5 bases to trimming and J lost 6 bases, with 17 bases between them. Germline loops: CDR1 MDHEN, CDR2 SYDVKM. CDR3 sequence reads: CASSRTPGALNEQFF. DNA for the CDR3: TGTGCCAGCAGTCGCACGCCAGGGGCGCTCAATGAGCAGTTCTTC.

CDR3 region: CASSLVAGEGYTEQFF. CDR3 coding DNA: TGCGCCAGCAGCTTAGTAGCGGGAGAGGGGTATACTGAGCAGTTCTTC. The chain is built from TRBV5-1 and TRBJ2-1; TRBD2 matches at 9 bases. V shed 2 bases and J 9 bases; nucleotides not matched to a gene: 12. The CDR3 totals 16 residues. Germline CDR1 reads SGHRS; CDR2 reads YFSETQ.

The chain joins TRBV28 to TRBJ2-1; TRBD2 might be the D (7 bases). Trimming left V 5 bases short and J 1 base short, with 15 bases between. This CDR3 has 16 amino acids. Germline V lookup: CDR1 MDHEN, CDR2 SYDVKM. The CDR3 reads CASSALEGGSYNEQFF. The CDR3 region has the DNA TGTGCCAGCAGTGCCTTAGAGGGGGGGTCCTACAATGAGCAGTTCTTC.

The chain recombines TRBV12-3 or TRBV12-4 with TRBJ1-2, with D possibly TRBD1 on 6 matching bases. This CDR3 spans 13 amino acids. With 3 bases removed from V and 7 bases from J, the gap between germline ends came to 12 bases. The CDR3 DNA sequence: TGTGCCAGCAGTTTGGGGGCGCACATTGGCTACACCTTC. It encodes CASSLGAHIGYTF.

The V gene is TRBV19, the J gene TRBJ2-3, with 7 bases that match TRBD2. The V segment lost 5 bases and the J segment 0 bases; nucleotides outside the gene matches: 2. The CDR3 length is 14 residues. Germline V gene lookup returns CDR1 LNHDA and CDR2 SQIVND (reference sequence). CDR3 protein: CASSDSGSTDTQYF. DNA of the CDR3: TGTGCCAGTAGTGATAGCGGGAGCACAGATACGCAGTATTTT. Full variable domain (remainder filled in from reference TRBV19 and TRBJ2-3): DGGITQSPKYLFRKEGQNVTLSCEQNLNHDAMYWYRQDPGQGLRLIYYSQIVNDFQKGDIAEGYSVSREKKESFPLTVTSAQKNPTAFYLCASSDSGSTDTQYFGPGTRLTVL.

V gene TRBV6-1 combines with J gene TRBJ2-4, with 9 bases fitting TRBD2. The CDR3 contains 17 residues. Trimming removed 4 bases from V and 0 bases from J; junction bases left unmatched: 7. Germline V gene lookup returns CDR1 MNHNS and CDR2 SASEGT. In DNA form, the CDR3 reads TGTGCCAGCAGTGTAAAACTAGCGGGCTTAGCCAAAAACATTCAGTACTTC. Encoded protein: CASSVKLAGLAKNIQYF.

This chain links TRBV3-1 (or the pseudogene TRBV3-2) with TRBJ1-2; 7 bases match TRBD1. The germline V gene has CDR1 LGHDT and CDR2 YNNKEL (reference sequence). The CDR3 consists of 15 residues. The trim removed 1 base at V and 0 bases at J, leaving 2 bases unmatched. This chain's CDR3 is CASSQGQGANYGYTF. The CDR3 region has the DNA TGTGCCAGCAGCCAAGGACAGGGAGCTAACTATGGCTACACCTTC.

The chain has TRBV13 and TRBJ2-2; no clear D. Germline-derived CDR1 and CDR2 are PRHDT and FYEKMQ (reference sequence). The CDR3 spans 16 residues. Trimming pared 5 bases from V and 4 bases from J, leaving 17 bases between. DNA of the CDR3: TGTGCCAGCAGCGTAGAACGGAACCCGGGCACCGGGGAGCTGTTTTTT. Translated, it gives CASSVERNPGTGELFF.

The chain is built from TRBV7-8 and TRBJ2-7, with a tentative D call TRBD1 (5 bases). The CDR3 spans 15 residues. Trimming removed 5 bases at V and 9 bases at J, with 23 bases between. Germline V gene sequence: CDR1 SGHVS, CDR2 FQNEAQ. CDR3 in amino acids: CASSLTADTNGVQYF. The CDR3 nucleotides read TGTGCCAGCAGCCTCACTGCGGACACCAATGGGGTGCAGTACTTC.

The chain couples TRBV6-4 to TRBJ2-3, with D possibly TRBD2 on 5 matching bases. Trimming left V 4 bases short and J 0 bases short, with 8 bases between. The CDR3 spans 14 residues. Germline CDR1 and CDR2: MRHNA and SNTAGT. The CDR3 loop reads CASSVERSTDTQYF. As DNA, the CDR3 is TGTGCCAGCAGTGTAGAGCGGAGCACAGATACGCAGTATTTT.

V is TRBV12-3 or TRBV12-4 and J is TRBJ2-1, with 8 bases lining up with TRBD1. The CDR3 has 13 amino acids. V gave up 6 bases and J gave up 12 bases; unmatched junction bases: 10. The CDR3 region is CASRYGQGSAQFF. The CDR3, as DNA: TGTGCCAGCAGGTACGGACAGGGATCGGCGCAGTTCTTC.

The genes are TRBV24-1 and TRBJ2-7, with D possibly matching TRBD1 (6 bases). CDR3 length: 14 residues. Germline V gene sequence: CDR1 KGHDR, CDR2 SFDVKD. Trimming left V 9 bases short and J 3 bases short, with 17 bases between. The CDR3 bases are TGTGCCACCGGGGACACGGCGAACCTCTACGAGCAGTACTTC. Protein: CATGDTANLYEQYF.

V usage is TRBV6-5 and J usage is TRBJ2-1, with TRBD2 identical over 8 bases. The junction had 13 bases not matched to a gene; V was cut back by 7 bases and J by 8 bases. This CDR3 comprises 15 residues. CDR1 and CDR2 (germline): MNHEY, SVGAGI. CDR3 region: CASNGIRTSYHEQFF. The CDR3 DNA reads TGTGCCAGCAACGGTATAAGGACTAGCTATCATGAGCAGTTCTTC.

This clone appeared a single time. V and J are TRBV18 and TRBJ2-1, with D perhaps TRBD2 (5 bases). CDR3 length: 17 residues. Looked up from germline, CDR1 is KGHSH and CDR2 is LQKENI. V lost 6 bases, J lost 0 bases, and 18 bases lay in between. In DNA, the CDR3 is TGTGCCAGCTCTCTCAAAGACTCCGGGAACTCCTACAATGAGCAGTTCTTC. Its translation is CASSLKDSGNSYNEQFF.

The chain uses TRBV28 and TRBJ2-3, with TRBD2 as a possible D gene (6 bases). V lost 9 bases, J lost 5 bases, and 21 bases lay in between. This CDR3 region has 15 residues. Germline-derived CDR1 and CDR2 are MDHEN and SYDVKM. The chain's CDR3 is CASSAGGTKKDTQYF. CDR3 DNA sequence: TGTGCCAGTTCAGCCGGGGGTACCAAGAAAGATACGCAGTATTTT.

The rearrangement uses TRBV14 and TRBJ2-3; 7 bases fit TRBD2. Germline CDR1 is SGHDN and CDR2 is FVKESK. The J segment lost 5 bases and the V segment lost 1 base, leaving 9 bases of the junction unmatched. The CDR3 spans 16 residues. CDR3 sequence: CASSQGIAGRRDTQYF. CDR3 sequence (DNA): TGTGCCAGCAGCCAAGGGATAGCGGGTCGCAGAGATACGCAGTATTTT.

V gene TRBV6-2 or TRBV6-3 combines with J gene TRBJ2-2; 9 bases align to TRBD1. V lost 2 bases to trimming and J lost 5 bases; unmatched junction nucleotides: 9. This CDR3 region has 17 residues. CDR1 and CDR2 from the germline V gene are MNHEY and SVGEGT. The CDR3: CASSYPQGAKTTGELFF. The CDR3 DNA is TGTGCCAGCAGTTACCCACAGGGGGCCAAAACTACCGGGGAGCTGTTTTTT.

The gene calls are TRBV9 and TRBJ1-5; D is ambiguous. From germline, CDR1 is SGDLS and CDR2 YYNGEE. Trimming removed 0 bases at V and 3 bases at J, with 10 bases between. CDR3 size: 15 residues. The CDR3 protein is CASSVDAGTNQPQHF. The CDR3 DNA sequence: TGTGCCAGCAGCGTAGACGCAGGCACCAATCAGCCCCAGCATTTT.

This clone was counted a single time. The chain is built from TRBV11-2 and TRBJ2-3; D gene ambiguous. The germline gives CDR1 SGHAT, CDR2 FQNNGV. Trimming stripped 0 bases from V and 2 bases from J, with 15 bases between. CDR3 length: 17 residues. The CDR3 sequence: CASSLDSKAIDTDTQYF. The DNA of the CDR3 is TGTGCCAGCAGCTTAGATAGCAAGGCAATAGACACAGATACGCAGTATTTT.

CDR3 loop: CASSLGDSGWYEQYF. The CDR3 DNA sequence: TGTGCCAGCAGCTTGGGGGACTCAGGTTGGTACGAGCAGTACTTC. The chain recombines TRBV5-6 with TRBJ2-7; tentative D call: TRBD2 (6 bases). Between the trimmed V and J ends, which lost 0 bases and 4 bases, there was a span of 14 bases. The CDR3 consists of 15 residues. CDR1 is SGHDT, CDR2 YYEEEE, per germline.

The J gene is TRBJ1-5, the V gene TRBV2; 7 nucleotides match TRBD1. Trimming removed 4 bases from V and 3 bases from J; junction bases left unmatched: 6. The CDR3 extends over 15 amino acids. Germline loops: CDR1 SNHLY, CDR2 FYNNEI. The CDR3 sequence is CASSGRTGDNQPQHF. As DNA, the CDR3 is TGTGCCAGCAGTGGGCGGACAGGCGACAATCAGCCCCAGCATTTT.

As DNA, the CDR3 is TGTGCCAGCAGCTTGGGGACAGGGGGCATGGGTGCCAAAAACATTCAGTACTTC. Translated, it gives CASSLGTGGMGAKNIQYF. The V gene is TRBV5-4, the J gene TRBJ2-4; TRBD1 matches at 11 bases. The germline V gene encodes CDR1 SGHNT and CDR2 YYREEE (reference sequence). The CDR3 length is 18 residues. After removal of 0 bases from V and 1 base from J, the junction contained 6 bases not matched to a gene. Filled out from reference TRBV5-4 and TRBJ2-4, the complete variable domain reads ETGVTQSPTHLIKTRGQQVTLRCSSQSGHNTVSWYQQALGQGPQFIFQYYREEENGRGNFPPRFSGLQFPNYSSELNVNALELDDSALYLCASSLGTGGMGAKNIQYFGAGTRLSVL.

V is TRBV4-3 and J is TRBJ2-7; 7 bases map to TRBD1. V gave up 1 base and J gave up 6 bases; unmatched junction bases: 3. The germline V gene has CDR1 LGHNA and CDR2 YSLEER. CDR3 size: 13 residues. The CDR3 DNA reads TGCGCCAGCAGCCAAGGACAGGGAAGCGAGCAGTACTTC. It codes for CASSQGQGSEQYF.